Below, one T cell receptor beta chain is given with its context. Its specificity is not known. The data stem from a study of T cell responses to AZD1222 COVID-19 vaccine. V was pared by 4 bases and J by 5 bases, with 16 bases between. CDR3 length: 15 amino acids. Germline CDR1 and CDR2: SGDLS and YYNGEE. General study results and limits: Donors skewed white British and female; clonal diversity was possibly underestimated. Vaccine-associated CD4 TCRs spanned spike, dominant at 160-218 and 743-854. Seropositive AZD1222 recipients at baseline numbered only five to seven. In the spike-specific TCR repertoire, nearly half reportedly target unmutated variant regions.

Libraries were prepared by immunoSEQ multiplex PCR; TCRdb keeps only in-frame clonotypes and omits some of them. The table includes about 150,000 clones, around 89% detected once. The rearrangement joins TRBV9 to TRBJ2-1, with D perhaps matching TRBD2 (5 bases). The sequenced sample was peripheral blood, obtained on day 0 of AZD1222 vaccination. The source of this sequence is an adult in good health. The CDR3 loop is CASSQGRATNNEQFF. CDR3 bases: TGTGCCAGCAGCCAAGGGAGAGCGACAAACAATGAGCAGTTCTTC.